This entry is about one T cell receptor beta chain. The data are from a study of blood T cell repertoires in COVID-19. Assay used: immunoSEQ multiplex PCR; TCRdb lists only in-frame clones, some missing. The profile shows a few hundred thousand clones, approximately 90% of them singletons. J gave up 1 base and V 6 bases, and 10 bases lay outside the gene matches. CDR1 is SGHTA and CDR2 is FQGNSA in the germline V gene. The CDR3 contains 16 residues. Enrolled during active infection, Seattle patients were then followed longitudinally. Sequences were obtained from peripheral blood. The genes are TRBV7-2 and TRBJ2-7; 9 bases agree with TRBD2. The sequence was collected from a woman between 45 and 65 years old with COVID-19, enrolled during active disease. For the CDR3, the DNA is TGTGCCAGCAGTCTCTATGAGACTAGCGGATCCTACGAGCAGTACTTC. Encoded protein: CASSLYETSGSYEQYF.